This TCR beta chain was sequenced in a study of vaccination and CD4 T cells after COVID-19. Study-wide background: Cells received overlapping spike peptides from SARS-CoV-2, HCoV-NL63, HCoV-OC43 and HCoV-229E as stimulation.

As for treatment: 10-day PBMC culture with coronavirus spike peptide pools or control peptides (ViraFEST assay). Oncomine TCR Beta short-read sequencing was applied to DNA from cultured CD4+ T cells. TCRdb analysed the PCR reads with MiXCR anew, one entry per CDR3 protein. Of under 20,000 distinct CDR3 sequences listed, about half are singletons. This clonotype occurred a few times. Its antigen remains unidentified. Sequencing was performed on CD4+ T cells from blood, cultured in vitro, taken before SARS-CoV-2 vaccination. The receptor was derived from a human donor who had recovered from COVID-19.

The CDR3 coding sequence is TGTGCCAGCTCACGTTCCGGGAGCACAGATACGCAGTATTTT. Translated: CASSRSGSTDTQYF. The genes are TRBV18 and TRBJ2-3; D is uncertain. The CDR3 contains 14 residues. Per the germline V gene, CDR1 is KGHSH and CDR2 is LQKENI. The germline V and J ends were trimmed by 4 bases and 0 bases, with 8 bases remaining between them.